The 15 T cell receptor beta chains listed next were all sequenced from one sample in a study of blood T cell repertoires in COVID-19. The protocol was immunoSEQ multiplex PCR, while the TCRdb copy is restricted to in-frame clones and leaves out a portion. Here the sample spans fewer than 350,000 clones, around 86% being singletons. Sequenced input: peripheral blood. These receptors came from a woman aged 55-69 years with active or convalescent COVID-19.

This rearrangement joins TRBV2 to TRBJ2-3, with a weak D call TRBD1 (6 bases). Germline V gene lookup returns CDR1 SNHLY and CDR2 FYNNEI. The CDR3 contains 17 residues. Deletions cut 8 bases from V and 0 bases from J, with 21 bases between. The CDR3 is CASGRQDTFLSTDTQYF. The CDR3 DNA reads TGTGCCAGCGGGCGACAGGATACCTTCCTTAGCACAGATACGCAGTATTTT.

This clone was seen a single time. The chain links TRBV7-2 to TRBJ2-6, with TRBD1 as a possible D gene (5 bases). Trimming took 4 bases from V and 4 from J, leaving 11 bases between them. The CDR3 length is 15 residues. From germline, CDR1 is SGHTA and CDR2 FQGNSA. The CDR3 protein is CASSSDRSGANVLTF. Written as DNA, the CDR3 is TGTGCCAGCAGCTCTGACAGATCCGGGGCCAACGTCCTGACTTTC.

This chain connects TRBV19 to TRBJ1-4; 7 bases are a match to TRBD1. This CDR3 is 16 amino acids long. The J segment lost 8 bases and the V segment lost 5 bases, leaving 14 bases of the junction unmatched. Germline loops: CDR1 LNHDA, CDR2 SQIVND (reference sequence). The CDR3 reads CASSAQDRVWEEKLFF. The DNA for the CDR3 is TGTGCCAGTAGTGCCCAAGACAGGGTTTGGGAAGAAAAACTGTTTTTT. Full variable domain (outside the CDR3, taken from reference TRBV19 and TRBJ1-4): DGGITQSPKYLFRKEGQNVTLSCEQNLNHDAMYWYRQDPGQGLRLIYYSQIVNDFQKGDIAEGYSVSREKKESFPLTVTSAQKNPTAFYLCASSAQDRVWEEKLFFGSGTQLSVL.

This clone was found a few times. The rearrangement uses TRBV5-6 and TRBJ2-2, with D unresolved. The CDR3 has 15 residues. From germline, CDR1 is SGHDT and CDR2 YYEEEE. V was trimmed by 0 bases and J by 4 bases, leaving 10 bases between them. In nucleotides, the CDR3 is TGTGCCAGCAGCTTGGTACCGTCGAGCACCGGGGAGCTGTTTTTT. It yields the protein CASSLVPSSTGELFF.

The V and J genes are TRBV21-1 and TRBJ2-7; the table calls TRBD1, which could not be checked here. TRBV21-1 is reported as a pseudogene. CDR3 length equals 17 residues. The CDR3 DNA reads TGTGCCAGCAGCACACCCCCCCGGGGGACAGGGGTTTACGAGCAGTACTTC. It codes for CASSTPPRGTGVYEQYF.

V and J are TRBV12-3 or TRBV12-4 and TRBJ1-2; D remains ambiguous. V was trimmed by 5 bases and J by 4 bases, leaving 11 bases between them. This CDR3 has 13 residues. The CDR3 here is CASSHGFPYGYTF. CDR3 DNA sequence: TGTGCCAGCAGTCACGGGTTTCCCTATGGCTACACCTTC.

The chain joins TRBV9 to TRBJ2-3; 10 bases fit TRBD2. V was clipped by 0 bases and J by 3 bases; unmatched bases: 1. The CDR3 has 15 amino acids. Germline V gene data show CDR1 as SGDLS and CDR2 as YYNGEE. CDR3 DNA: TGTGCCAGCAGCGTAGATAGCGGGGGGACAGATACGCAGTATTTT. Residues: CASSVDSGGTDTQYF.

The chain employs TRBV6-2 or TRBV6-3 and TRBJ1-2, with D possibly being TRBD1 (5 bases). The CDR3 spans 13 residues. Trimming removed 6 bases from V and 0 bases from J, with 8 bases in between. Germline CDR1 is MNHEY and CDR2 is SVGEGT. The CDR3 here is CASSSTANYGYTF. CDR3 coding DNA: TGTGCCAGCAGCTCGACAGCTAACTATGGCTACACCTTC.

This chain connects TRBV3-1 (or the pseudogene TRBV3-2) to TRBJ2-5; 9 bases are shared with TRBD2. The CDR3 is made up of 16 amino acids. The V gene's germline CDR1 is LGHDT and CDR2 YNNKEL (reference sequence). V shed 1 base, J shed 2 bases, and the junction held 5 bases outside the gene matches. The CDR3 spells CASSQALTSGQETQYF. The CDR3 DNA follows: TGTGCCAGCAGCCAAGCCCTGACTAGCGGACAAGAGACCCAGTACTTC.

The J gene is TRBJ2-2, the V gene TRBV9; 9 bases align to TRBD1. With 0 bases clipped from V and 6 bases from J, the junction kept 6 bases outside the gene matches. Germline lookup yields CDR1 SGDLS and CDR2 YYNGEE. The CDR3 length is 16 residues. The CDR3 loop is CASSVARTGVPGELFF. The CDR3 DNA is TGTGCCAGCAGCGTAGCAAGGACAGGGGTGCCCGGGGAGCTGTTTTTT.

The rearrangement uses TRBV2 and TRBJ2-5; 10 bases are a match to TRBD2. The trim removed 7 bases at V and 5 bases at J, leaving 16 bases unmatched. The CDR3 spans 17 residues. Germline CDR1 reads SNHLY; CDR2 reads FYNNEI. The CDR3: CASKGSSGGPGEETQYF. The CDR3, as DNA: TGTGCCAGCAAAGGGAGTAGCGGGGGGCCGGGCGAGGAGACCCAGTACTTC.

The chain carries TRBV7-9 and TRBJ1-1, with D perhaps TRBD1 (5 bases). The CDR3 contains 16 residues. Germline CDR1 reads SEHNR; CDR2 reads FQNEAQ (reference sequence). Trimming took 1 base from V and 1 from J, leaving 13 bases between them. CDR3 DNA: TGTGCCAGCAGCTTAGGCTGGACAAGTAGGAACACTGAAGCTTTCTTT. Protein sequence: CASSLGWTSRNTEAFF.

The rearrangement uses TRBV29-1 and TRBJ1-1; D remains unclear. Trimming cost V 7 bases and J 1 base, with 10 bases left between them. Germline lookup yields CDR1 SQVTM and CDR2 ANQGSEA. There are 12 residues in the CDR3. This chain's CDR3 is CSGRQWNTEAFF. Here the CDR3 DNA reads TGCAGCGGGAGGCAATGGAACACTGAAGCTTTCTTT.

This clone came up a few times. The rearrangement uses TRBV6-5 and TRBJ2-7, with no clear D. CDR3 length equals 13 residues. The germline V gene encodes CDR1 MNHEY and CDR2 SVGAGI. The ends were cut back, 6 bases at V and 6 bases at J, with 15 bases in the middle. CDR3 DNA sequence: TGTGCCAGCAGCCTACCTAACCGAGCCGAGCAGTACTTC. Its translation is CASSLPNRAEQYF.

The chain recombines TRBV7-9 with TRBJ1-2; maybe TRBD1 (6 bases). The V gene lost 2 bases and the J gene lost 3 bases, with 13 bases spanning the gap. The germline V gene encodes CDR1 SEHNR and CDR2 FQNEAQ (reference sequence). The CDR3 is 15 residues long. The CDR3 region has the DNA TGTGCCAGCAGCTTAAGACAGGCCAAGGACTATGGCTACACCTTC. Protein product: CASSLRQAKDYGYTF.